A single sample gave rise to the 31 T cell receptor beta chains below, sequenced in a study of blood T cell repertoires in COVID-19. Assay used: immunoSEQ multiplex PCR; TCRdb lists only in-frame clones, some missing. The data contain approximately 140,000 clones, 88% of them singletons. Specimen: peripheral blood. The receptors derive from a man aged 50 to 60 with active or convalescent COVID-19.

Concerning this clone: This sample includes further DNA sequences coding for the same CDR3. The chain joins TRBV11-2 to TRBJ2-1; TRBD2 matches 9 bases. CDR3 length: 14 residues. V lost 4 bases and J lost 4; bases outside the gene matches: 2. In germline, CDR1 is SGHAT, CDR2 FQNNGV. The CDR3 here is CASSSTSGYNEQFF. As DNA, the CDR3 is TGTGCCAGCAGCTCAACTAGCGGGTACAATGAGCAGTTCTTC.

The rearrangement uses TRBV6-5 and TRBJ1-5, with a possible D match to TRBD1 (5 bases). Trimming removed 4 bases from V and 4 bases from J, with 8 bases in between. The CDR3 runs to 13 residues. Per the germline V gene, CDR1 is MNHEY and CDR2 is SVGAGI. The CDR3 sequence is CASSFGGNQPQHF. The CDR3 region has the DNA TGTGCCAGCAGTTTTGGGGGGAATCAGCCCCAGCATTTT.

The chain has TRBV7-2 and TRBJ2-7, with 8 bases lining up with TRBD2. J was trimmed by 3 bases and V by 4 bases; bases with no gene match: 5. There are 14 residues in the CDR3. CDR1 is SGHTA and CDR2 is FQGNSA in the germline V gene. CDR3 bases: TGTGCCAGCAGCTCTAGCGGGTTGGTCTACGAGCAGTACTTC. Translating gives CASSSSGLVYEQYF.

V is TRBV28 and J is TRBJ1-1; D perhaps matches TRBD1 (6 bases). CDR1 is MDHEN, CDR2 SYDVKM, per germline. The CDR3 runs to 15 residues. Trimming took off 5 bases at V and 5 bases at J, with 18 bases between the two ends. DNA of the CDR3: TGTGCCAGCAGTGTAGGGGGGGGATCGGAAACTGAAGCTTTCTTT. This sequence encodes CASSVGGGSETEAFF.

J is TRBJ1-6 and V is TRBV7-9; D not resolved. The CDR3 extends over 16 amino acids. Between the trimmed V and J ends, which lost 2 bases and 8 bases, there was a span of 16 bases. Germline CDR1 is SEHNR and CDR2 is FQNEAQ (reference sequence). The CDR3 DNA sequence: TGTGCCAGCAGCTTATCGGACTGGGTGGCGCATTCACCCCTCCACTTT. Encoded protein: CASSLSDWVAHSPLHF.

About this clone itself: An end of the junction differs from the germline gene, which may be a read error. The rearrangement joins TRBV5-4 to TRBJ1-4; 9 nucleotides match TRBD1. This CDR3 is 15 amino acids long. The V gene's germline CDR1 is SGHNT and CDR2 YYREEE (reference sequence). For the CDR3, the DNA is TGTGCCAGCAGTTTGGCCGGGACAGGGAGTGAAAAACTGTTTTTT. Its translation: CASSLAGTGSEKLFF.

This chain links TRBV6-5 with TRBJ2-1; the D gene is possibly TRBD2 (6 bases). The V gene lost 6 bases and the J gene lost 1 base, with 13 bases spanning the gap. This CDR3 region has 15 residues. Germline V lookup: CDR1 MNHEY, CDR2 SVGAGI. The CDR3 nucleotides are TGTGCCAGCAGCGTGACTAGTACGTCCTACAATGAGCAGTTCTTC. Its protein is CASSVTSTSYNEQFF.

The CDR3 DNA reads as TGTGCCAGCAGTCCGGGACAGAGAGATCAGCCCCAGCATTTT. Translating gives CASSPGQRDQPQHF. The chain uses TRBV28 and TRBJ1-5; 7 bases align to TRBD1. The CDR3 loop spans 14 amino acids. CDR1 and CDR2 (germline): MDHEN, SYDVKM. With 5 bases clipped from V and 5 bases from J, the junction kept 6 bases outside the gene matches.

The CDR3 nucleotides read TGTGCCAGCAGCGTCGAGGGGAGGCAGCCCCAGCATTTT. This sequence encodes CASSVEGRQPQHF. This chain joins TRBV9 and TRBJ1-5; a possible D gene is TRBD1 (5 bases). V was shortened by 2 bases and J by 7 bases, with 10 bases between the two germline ends. The CDR3 length is 13 residues. The V gene's germline CDR1 is SGDLS and CDR2 YYNGEE.

Comment on this clone: The germline gene is not matched at one end of the junction; a read error may be the cause. The CDR3 is CASRTEGSYEQYF. Here the CDR3 DNA reads TGCGCCAGCAGAACGGAGGGTTCCTATGAGCAGTACTTC. The chain uses TRBV5-1 and TRBJ2-7, with D tentatively TRBD2 (6 bases). This CDR3 contains 13 residues. Germline CDR1 reads SGHRS; CDR2 reads YFSETQ.

The chain has TRBV24-1 and TRBJ2-4; 9 bases are shared with TRBD1. Trimming removed 4 bases from V and 0 bases from J; junction bases left unmatched: 3. CDR1 and CDR2 from the germline V gene are KGHDR and SFDVKD. The CDR3 extends over 16 amino acids. The CDR3 nucleotides read TGTGCCACCAGTGAGGGACAGGGCTTAGCCAAAAACATTCAGTACTTC. Protein: CATSEGQGLAKNIQYF.

The chain has TRBV6-1 and TRBJ1-5; D is perhaps TRBD1 (6 bases). Germline lookup yields CDR1 MNHNS and CDR2 SASEGT. Trimming stripped 2 bases from V and 7 bases from J, with 12 bases between. CDR3 size: 14 residues. The DNA for the CDR3 is TGTGCCAGCAGTGAATCAGGGGCCAAACAGCCCCAGCATTTT. Protein sequence: CASSESGAKQPQHF.

The J gene is TRBJ2-3, the V gene TRBV7-9; 11 bases are a match to TRBD2. J gave up 6 bases and V 2 bases, and 4 bases lay outside the gene matches. Germline CDR1 reads SEHNR; CDR2 reads FQNEAQ (reference sequence). This CDR3 region has 15 residues. The CDR3 sequence: CASSLTSGSRDTQYF. CDR3 coding DNA: TGTGCCAGCAGCTTAACTAGCGGGAGCCGGGATACGCAGTATTTT.

The sample holds a few counts of this clone. The DNA of the CDR3 is TGTGCCATCAATAAGGACAGGGTCTCCTACGAGCAGTACTTC. It encodes CAINKDRVSYEQYF. The chain recombines TRBV10-3 with TRBJ2-7, with 8 bases fitting TRBD1. This CDR3 spans 14 amino acids. V lost 7 bases and J lost 0; bases outside the gene matches: 5. Germline V gene sequence: CDR1 ENHRY, CDR2 SYGVKD.

V gene TRBV7-8 combines with J gene TRBJ1-2; D gene unclear. The CDR3 is 14 residues long. V lost 1 base and J lost 1, with 7 bases in between. The germline V gene encodes CDR1 SGHVS and CDR2 FQNEAQ. CDR3 sequence: CASSLVADNYGYTF. The CDR3 DNA follows: TGTGCCAGCAGCTTAGTAGCGGATAACTATGGCTACACCTTC.

This sequence joins TRBV13 and TRBJ2-1; TRBD2 matches 12 bases. Trimming took 2 bases from V and 8 from J; bases not matched to a gene: 10. This CDR3 spans 17 amino acids. The germline V gene has CDR1 PRHDT and CDR2 FYEKMQ (reference sequence). The CDR3 loop reads CASSLSSGRAYGDEQFF. CDR3 in DNA: TGTGCCAGCAGCTTATCTAGCGGGAGGGCCTATGGTGATGAGCAGTTCTTC.

This clone was detected once. The V gene is TRBV11-2, the J gene TRBJ2-1; TRBD2 agrees at 9 bases. The CDR3 is made up of 16 amino acids. V dropped 1 base and J dropped 7; count of bases not matched to a gene: 8. In germline, CDR1 is SGHAT, CDR2 FQNNGV. The CDR3 bases are TGTGCCAGCAGCTTAGGGTGGCGGGAGGGCCGGAATGAGCAGTTCTTC. Its protein is CASSLGWREGRNEQFF. Combining the CDR3 with reference TRBV11-2 and TRBJ2-1 gives the whole variable domain EAGVAQSPRYKIIEKRQSVAFWCNPISGHATLYWYQQILGQGPKLLIQFQNNGVVDDSQLPKDRFSAERLKGVDSTLKIQPAKLEDSAVYLCASSLGWREGRNEQFFGPGTRLTVL.

The V gene is TRBV19, the J gene TRBJ1-2, with 10 bases that match TRBD1. The CDR3 extends over 16 amino acids. CDR1 is LNHDA and CDR2 is SQIVND in the germline V gene (reference sequence). Trimming took 7 bases from V and 0 from J; bases not matched to a gene: 8. The DNA of the CDR3 is TGTGCCAGTACCTCGACAGGGGGCAGATCTAACTATGGCTACACCTTC. Its protein is CASTSTGGRSNYGYTF.

V gene TRBV7-2 combines with J gene TRBJ2-1, with 9 bases lining up with TRBD2. After removal of 4 bases from V and 7 bases from J, the junction contained 11 bases not matched to a gene. This CDR3 has 16 amino acids. Per germline, CDR1 SGHTA and CDR2 FQGNSA. The CDR3 bases are TGTGCCAGCAGCTCGACTTCTCTAGCGGGACTAAATGAGCAGTTCTTC. This codes for CASSSTSLAGLNEQFF.

Here the CDR3 reads CASSRGGQGGTDTQYF. CDR3 in DNA: TGTGCCAGCAGCCGGGGAGGACAGGGGGGCACAGATACGCAGTATTTT. This rearrangement joins TRBV5-4 to TRBJ2-3; 10 positions agree with TRBD1. With V trimmed by 4 bases and J by 1 base, 6 bases remained unmatched. CDR1 SGHNT and CDR2 YYREEE come from the germline V gene (reference sequence). The CDR3 covers 16 residues.

The chain joins TRBV19 to TRBJ1-3; 7 nucleotides line up with TRBD1. The germline V gene has CDR1 LNHDA and CDR2 SQIVND (reference sequence). Unmatched junction bases numbered 12, after V lost 7 bases and J lost 3 bases. CDR3 length: 16 amino acids. The CDR3 loop reads CASTQLRDSIGNTIYF. The CDR3 DNA follows: TGTGCCAGTACCCAACTCAGGGACAGCATTGGAAACACCATATATTTT.

This chain uses TRBV19 with TRBJ2-1, with 9 bases aligning to TRBD1. The CDR3 contains 14 residues. Germline loops: CDR1 LNHDA, CDR2 SQIVND (reference sequence). The ends lost 9 bases at V and 4 bases at J; junction bases unmatched: 7. The CDR3 sequence: CASHRDRAYNEQFF. Written as DNA, the CDR3 is TGTGCCAGCCACCGGGACAGGGCATACAATGAGCAGTTCTTC.

This clone was detected once. Other DNA sequences in the sample encode the same CDR3. The gene calls are TRBV29-1 and TRBJ1-1; D is unresolved. This CDR3 comprises 13 residues. V gave up 3 bases and J gave up 0 bases, with 8 bases separating them. Germline-derived CDR1 and CDR2 are SQVTM and ANQGSEA. CDR3 region: CSVERPLNTEAFF. CDR3 DNA sequence: TGCAGCGTTGAGAGGCCGCTGAACACTGAAGCTTTCTTT.

The chain is built from TRBV10-3 and TRBJ2-2, with 7 bases that match TRBD2. This CDR3 has 15 amino acids. The germline V gene has CDR1 ENHRY and CDR2 SYGVKD. The ends lost 3 bases at V and 7 bases at J; junction bases unmatched: 8. The CDR3 protein is CAISDRDGRSGELFF. As DNA, the CDR3 is TGTGCCATCAGTGACCGGGACGGGAGGAGCGGGGAGCTGTTTTTT.

The J gene is TRBJ2-1, the V gene TRBV19; weak D call: TRBD1 (5 bases). Trimming took 3 bases from V and 0 from J, leaving 9 bases between them. Germline V gene lookup returns CDR1 LNHDA and CDR2 SQIVND (reference sequence). The CDR3 consists of 15 residues. The CDR3 is CASSIQGSSYNEQFF. CDR3 bases: TGTGCCAGTAGTATTCAGGGTAGCTCCTACAATGAGCAGTTCTTC.

This clone was picked up one time. V gene TRBV25-1 combines with J gene TRBJ1-1; D is unresolved. Germline V gene lookup returns CDR1 MGHDK and CDR2 SYGVNS. Trimming took 5 bases from V and 3 from J, leaving 16 bases between them. This CDR3 has 15 amino acids. CDR3 DNA sequence: TGTGCCAGCAGTAACCCGGCGGGAAGGGACACTGAAGCTTTCTTT. Its translation: CASSNPAGRDTEAFF.

This clone came up once. The chain has TRBV6-1 and TRBJ1-3, with D hard to call. The germline V gene has CDR1 MNHNS and CDR2 SASEGT. The CDR3 extends over 14 amino acids. Trimming shortened V by 2 bases and J by 0 bases, and 5 bases separated the two germline ends. CDR3 region: CASSERSSGNTIYF. The DNA for the CDR3 is TGTGCCAGCAGTGAACGGAGCTCTGGAAACACCATATATTTT.

By sample share, this clone is medium-sized. The chain combines TRBV19 with TRBJ2-2, with D tentatively TRBD1 (8 bases). Trimming removed 6 bases from V and 7 bases from J, with 18 bases in between. The CDR3 contains 15 residues. Germline CDR1 LNHDA, CDR2 SQIVND (reference sequence). This CDR3 is CASSFGQGGVGELFF. The CDR3 DNA is TGTGCCAGTAGCTTTGGACAGGGAGGGGTCGGGGAGCTGTTTTTT.

This clone was seen a handful of times. This sequence joins TRBV9 and TRBJ1-2, with D hard to call. Trimming took off 0 bases at V and 4 bases at J, with 13 bases between the two ends. The CDR3 consists of 15 residues. The V gene's germline CDR1 is SGDLS and CDR2 YYNGEE. The CDR3 here is CASSVAGTGIYGYTF. The CDR3 DNA is TGTGCCAGCAGCGTAGCAGGCACGGGGATCTATGGCTACACCTTC.

This chain joins TRBV7-9 and TRBJ2-2; no clear D gene. Germline V gene lookup returns CDR1 SEHNR and CDR2 FQNEAQ (reference sequence). V gave up 1 base and J gave up 2 bases, with 8 bases separating them. The CDR3 length is 15 residues. DNA for the CDR3: TGTGCCAGCAGCTTAGGGGCCGTCAACACCGGGGAGCTGTTTTTT. As protein: CASSLGAVNTGELFF.

This clone came up a few times. This chain uses TRBV5-1 with TRBJ2-7; a weak D match, TRBD1 (5 bases). Trimming left V 0 bases short and J 5 bases short, with 9 bases between. The CDR3 is 13 residues long. Germline-derived CDR1 and CDR2 are SGHRS and YFSETQ. CDR3 residues: CASSLVGVNEQYF. CDR3 DNA: TGCGCCAGCAGCTTGGTAGGGGTTAACGAGCAGTACTTC.